Below, 23 T cell receptor beta chains from the same sample are listed, as sequenced in a study of OX40 agonist ivuxolimab in advanced cancers. Here immunoSEQ multiplex PCR was the method, and the copy in TCRdb shows in-frame clones only, minus some. This sample has around 100,000 clones, with about nine tenths found just once. The sample was CD4+ or CD8+ T cells sorted from blood, taken in a trial of the OX40 agonist ivuxolimab. The receptors originated from an adult with an advanced solid tumor such as melanoma, head and neck, liver or kidney cancer.

The CDR3 loop reads CACQGSTNEKLFF. Written as DNA, the CDR3 is TGTGCCTGTCAAGGGTCGACTAATGAAAAACTGTTTTTT. This sequence joins TRBV30 and TRBJ1-4; D call uncertain. The CDR3 runs 13 residues. The V and J ends lost 6 bases and 2 bases respectively, with 10 bases between them. CDR1 and CDR2 from the germline V gene are GTSNPN and SVGIG (reference sequence).

The chain has TRBV29-1 and TRBJ1-2; 7 bases are a match to TRBD1. The V gene's germline CDR1 is SQVTM and CDR2 ANQGSEA. V shed 4 bases, J shed 0 bases, and the junction held 5 bases outside the gene matches. The CDR3 loop spans 14 amino acids. CDR3 in amino acids: CSVVTGLTNYGYTF. The CDR3, as DNA: TGCAGCGTTGTGACAGGGCTTACTAACTATGGCTACACCTTC. The whole variable domain, remainder taken from reference TRBV29-1 and TRBJ1-2, is SAVISQKPSRDICQRGTSLTIQCQVDSQVTMMFWYRQQPGQSLTLIATANQGSEATYESGFVIDKFPISRPNLTFSTLTVSNMSPEDSSIYLCSVVTGLTNYGYTFGSGTRLTVV.

This chain links TRBV18 with TRBJ2-7, with D perhaps TRBD1 (5 bases). Trimming removed 3 bases from V and 5 bases from J, with 8 bases in between. The CDR3 consists of 12 residues. Germline CDR1 is KGHSH and CDR2 is LQKENI. CDR3 amino acids: CASSPQGHEQYF. The CDR3 coding sequence is TGTGCCAGCTCACCCCAGGGCCACGAGCAGTACTTC.

This clone was seen just once. The chain is built from TRBV30 and TRBJ2-7; tentative D call: TRBD2 (5 bases). This CDR3 has 15 amino acids. Trimming left V 0 bases short and J 6 bases short, with 18 bases between. Germline V CDR1 and CDR2: GTSNPN, SVGIG (reference sequence). CDR3 nucleotides: TGTGCCTGGAGTGTAGGGTTCGGTAGCGCTTCCGAGCAGTACTTC. It specifies CAWSVGFGSASEQYF. The entire variable domain, with the rest obtained from reference TRBV30 and TRBJ2-7, is as follows: SQTIHQWPATLVQPVGSPLSLECTVEGTSNPNLYWYRQAAGRGLQLLFYSVGIGQISSEVPQNLSASRPQDRQFILSSKKLLLSDSGFYLCAWSVGFGSASEQYFGPGTRLTVT.

The chain has TRBV7-8 and TRBJ1-2, with TRBD1 matching over 12 bases. Germline trimming cut 2 bases from V and 7 bases from J; bases unmatched to any gene: 5. This CDR3 has 15 residues. The V gene's germline CDR1 is SGHVS and CDR2 FQNEAQ. CDR3 DNA: TGTGCCAGCAGCTTAAGGTCGGGACAGGGGGCTGGCTACACCTTC. Translating gives CASSLRSGQGAGYTF.

The gene calls are TRBV2 and TRBJ2-1; D gene ambiguous. This CDR3 comprises 16 residues. Per germline, CDR1 SNHLY and CDR2 FYNNEI. The ends were cut back, 4 bases at V and 1 base at J, with 14 bases in the middle. CDR3 sequence reads: CASSAYSVGSYNEQFF. In DNA form, the CDR3 reads TGTGCCAGCAGTGCCTATTCAGTGGGATCCTACAATGAGCAGTTCTTC. Full variable domain (remainder filled in from reference TRBV2 and TRBJ2-1): EPEVTQTPSHQVTQMGQEVILRCVPISNHLYFYWYRQILGQKVEFLVSFYNNEISEKSEIFDDQFSVERPDGSNFTLKIRSTKLEDSAMYFCASSAYSVGSYNEQFFGPGTRLTVL.

This chain uses TRBV28 with TRBJ1-2; D is uncertain. Trimming cost V 4 bases and J 6 bases, with 6 bases left between them. CDR3 size: 11 residues. CDR1 is MDHEN and CDR2 is SYDVKM in the germline V gene. The CDR3 region is CASSSRHGYTF. The CDR3 nucleotides are TGTGCCAGCAGTTCTCGCCATGGCTACACCTTC.

V gene TRBV6-1 combines with J gene TRBJ1-5, with D hard to call. Deletions cut 6 bases from V and 1 base from J, with 7 bases between. This CDR3 comprises 13 residues. Per germline, CDR1 MNHNS and CDR2 SASEGT. In DNA, the CDR3 is TGTGCCAGCAGGGGCCAAAGCAATCAGCCCCAGCATTTT. As protein: CASRGQSNQPQHF.

V gene TRBV11-3 combines with J gene TRBJ2-5; D uncertain. Trimming removed 5 bases at V and 4 bases at J, with 11 bases between. Germline CDR1 reads SGHNT; CDR2 reads YENEEA. The CDR3 covers 13 residues. The DNA for the CDR3 is TGTGCCAGCAGCACGACTTCGGGAGAGACCCAGTACTTC. Amino acids: CASSTTSGETQYF.

The rearrangement links TRBV18 to TRBJ2-1; 7 nucleotides line up with TRBD1. The length of the CDR3 is 15 residues. Germline loops: CDR1 KGHSH, CDR2 LQKENI. The J segment lost 6 bases and the V segment lost 3 bases, leaving 8 bases of the junction unmatched. CDR3 residues: CASSPPGQLGNEQFF. The CDR3 coding sequence is TGTGCCAGCTCACCCCCGGGACAGCTGGGCAATGAGCAGTTCTTC.

The chain joins TRBV5-6 to TRBJ2-1, with TRBD1 as a possible D gene (6 bases). From germline, CDR1 is SGHDT and CDR2 YYEEEE. Trimming removed 2 bases from V and 7 bases from J, with 13 bases in between. The CDR3 is 14 residues long. CDR3: CASSLPGTPNEQFF. In DNA form, the CDR3 reads TGTGCCAGCAGCTTACCCGGGACACCTAATGAGCAGTTCTTC.

V usage is TRBV5-1 and J usage is TRBJ2-2; D is ambiguous. The germline CDR1 and CDR2 sequences are SGHRS and YFSETQ. This CDR3 is built from 14 residues. V was pared by 0 bases and J by 5 bases, with 8 bases between. The CDR3 sequence: CASSLGWGTGELFF. CDR3 bases: TGCGCCAGCAGCTTGGGTTGGGGAACCGGGGAGCTGTTTTTT.

This clone was seen a single time. The chain employs TRBV5-1 and TRBJ2-1, with unresolved D. Trimming took 0 bases from V and 4 from J, leaving 14 bases between them. The germline gives CDR1 SGHRS, CDR2 YFSETQ. The CDR3 runs 16 residues. The CDR3, as DNA: TGCGCCAGCAGCTTGGTGGGTGGACCGAATTACAATGAGCAGTTCTTC. Protein: CASSLVGGPNYNEQFF.

J is TRBJ2-7 and V is TRBV30, with D unclear. V lost 2 bases, J lost 5 bases, and 10 bases lay in between. Germline V gene data show CDR1 as GTSNPN and CDR2 as SVGIG (reference sequence). The CDR3 is 12 amino acids. The chain's CDR3 is CAWSFSKNEQYF. The CDR3 DNA follows: TGTGCCTGGAGTTTCTCGAAGAACGAGCAGTACTTC.

The chain links TRBV30 to TRBJ1-6; D remains unclear. Germline CDR1 and CDR2: GTSNPN and SVGIG (reference sequence). The CDR3 covers 15 residues. The germline V and J ends were trimmed by 4 bases and 11 bases, with 21 bases remaining between them. Here the CDR3 reads CAWNLRAGLATPLHF. The CDR3 DNA reads TGTGCCTGGAATCTTAGGGCAGGCCTTGCAACACCCCTCCACTTT.

The genes are TRBV7-2 and TRBJ2-5; D is possibly TRBD2 (6 bases). The CDR3 sequence is 13 residues long. Per the germline V gene, CDR1 is SGHTA and CDR2 is FQGNSA. The V end lost 5 bases, the J end lost 4 bases, and 11 bases lay between the germline ends. CDR3 region: CASSGSGRETQYF. The CDR3 coding sequence is TGTGCCAGCAGCGGGAGCGGGCGAGAGACCCAGTACTTC.

The chain has TRBV7-9 and TRBJ2-3; D not certain. The CDR3 is made up of 12 amino acids. The V end lost 5 bases, the J end lost 2 bases, and 5 bases lay between the germline ends. Germline V gene data show CDR1 as SEHNR and CDR2 as FQNEAQ (reference sequence). CDR3 sequence reads: CASSRDTDTQYF. The DNA for the CDR3 is TGTGCCAGCAGCAGGGACACAGATACGCAGTATTTT.

The chain combines TRBV6-1 with TRBJ1-1, with D perhaps matching TRBD1 (5 bases). The CDR3 sequence is 11 residues long. Trimming took off 10 bases at V and 4 bases at J, with 10 bases between the two ends. Germline V gene sequence: CDR1 MNHNS, CDR2 SASEGT. The chain's CDR3 is CATGFSTEAFF. Written as DNA, the CDR3 is TGTGCCACAGGGTTTAGCACTGAAGCTTTCTTT.

The chain carries TRBV28 and TRBJ2-7; 8 bases agree with TRBD1. Germline CDR1 is MDHEN and CDR2 is SYDVKM. The V segment lost 5 bases and the J segment 2 bases; nucleotides outside the gene matches: 5. This CDR3 region has 14 residues. The CDR3 sequence is CASSPRQGPYEQYF. The CDR3 DNA is TGTGCCAGCAGTCCCAGACAGGGGCCCTACGAGCAGTACTTC.

The chain joins TRBV5-1 to TRBJ2-7; D possibly uses TRBD1 or TRBD2 (5 bases each). Trimming removed 0 bases at V and 2 bases at J, with 12 bases between. CDR1 is SGHRS and CDR2 is YFSETQ in the germline V gene. The CDR3 has 15 amino acids. In DNA form, the CDR3 reads TGCGCCAGCAGCTTGGCCGTCGGGACCGCCTACGAGCAGTACTTC. This translates into CASSLAVGTAYEQYF. The full variable domain, with the rest looked up from reference TRBV5-1 and TRBJ2-7, is KAGVTQTPRYLIKTRGQQVTLSCSPISGHRSVSWYQQTPGQGLQFLFEYFSETQRNKGNFPGRFSGRQFSNSRSEMNVSTLELGDSALYLCASSLAVGTAYEQYFGPGTRLTVT.

V usage is TRBV5-4 and J usage is TRBJ2-1; no clear D gene. The CDR3 runs to 15 residues. With 5 bases removed from V and 6 bases from J, the gap between germline ends came to 18 bases. Germline V gives CDR1 SGHNT, CDR2 YYREEE (reference sequence). DNA of the CDR3: TGTGCCAGCAGTTCGATACCTAGAGTGGGCAATGAGCAGTTCTTC. Translation: CASSSIPRVGNEQFF. Using reference TRBV5-4 and TRBJ2-1 for the parts outside the CDR3, the full variable domain is ETGVTQSPTHLIKTRGQQVTLRCSSQSGHNTVSWYQQALGQGPQFIFQYYREEENGRGNFPPRFSGLQFPNYSSELNVNALELDDSALYLCASSSIPRVGNEQFFGPGTRLTVL.

In this sample, this clone turned up once. The CDR3 region has the DNA TGTGCCAGCAGCAAAGTCCCCGAAAGGGAGAATCAGCCCCAGCATTTT. Translated: CASSKVPERENQPQHF. The chain carries TRBV21-1 and TRBJ1-5. TRBV21-1 is termed a pseudogene. The CDR3 runs 16 residues.

This chain links TRBV5-1 with TRBJ1-3; D perhaps matches TRBD1 (6 bases). The V gene's germline CDR1 is SGHRS and CDR2 YFSETQ. This CDR3 has 14 residues. V lost 5 bases and J lost 2, with 11 bases in between. The CDR3 region is CASRHTGTGNTIYF. The CDR3 nucleotides read TGCGCCAGCAGGCATACAGGGACTGGAAACACCATATATTTT.